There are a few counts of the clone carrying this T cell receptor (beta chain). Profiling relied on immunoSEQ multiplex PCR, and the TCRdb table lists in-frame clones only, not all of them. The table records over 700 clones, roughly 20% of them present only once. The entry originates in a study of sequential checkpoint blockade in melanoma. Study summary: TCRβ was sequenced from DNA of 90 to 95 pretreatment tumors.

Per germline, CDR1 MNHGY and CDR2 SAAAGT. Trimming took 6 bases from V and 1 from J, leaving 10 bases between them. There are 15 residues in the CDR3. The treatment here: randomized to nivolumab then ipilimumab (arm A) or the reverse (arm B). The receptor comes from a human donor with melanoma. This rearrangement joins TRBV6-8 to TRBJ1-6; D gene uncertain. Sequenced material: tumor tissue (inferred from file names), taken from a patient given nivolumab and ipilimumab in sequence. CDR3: CASRPVGSYNSPLHF. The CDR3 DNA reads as TGTGCCAGCAGGCCCGTGGGGTCCTATAATTCACCCCTCCACTTT.